Listed below are T cell receptor beta chains from one sample, sequenced in a study of blood T cells in healthy people across ages. TCRdb redid the calling of the 5' RACE reads with MiXCR, one entry per CDR3 protein. The profile shows approximately 780,000 distinct CDR3 sequences, around 25% of them singletons. These same data were also listed under a study on T cells of mothers and their children.

The material sequenced was blood. The receptors were gathered from a boy aged 5-17 years in good health. Both conserved end residues are part of each CDR3. A D gene is named only where the DNA matches it firmly. Where a row states a size, it is once, few, many or the class of an expanded clone; other rows omit it.

D: NA
J: TRBJ1-4
size: few
V: TRBV7-3
DNA: TGTGCCAGCAGCTTAAGTAGGGCCAATGAAAAACTGTTTTTT
CDR3: CASSLSRANEKLFF

D: NA
J: TRBJ2-3
size: few
V: TRBV5-1
DNA: TGCGCCAGCAGCTTGGAACAGGGAGAGACTACGCAGTATTTT
CDR3: CASSLEQGETTQYF

D: NA
J: TRBJ2-3
size: NA
V: TRBV29-1
DNA: TGCAGCGTTTTTTCGGGTTCAGATACGCAGTATTTT
CDR3: CSVFSGSDTQYF

D: TRBD1
J: TRBJ2-2
size: NA
V: TRBV28
DNA: TGTGCCAGCAACCGGATACAGGGGGCCGGGGAGCTGTTTTTT
CDR3: CASNRIQGAGELFF

D: TRBD1
J: TRBJ1-1
size: NA
V: TRBV4-2
DNA: TGTGCCAGCAGCCGGGGACAGGCTAAGAACACTGAAGCTTTCTTT
CDR3: CASSRGQAKNTEAFF

D: NA
J: TRBJ2-5
size: NA
V: TRBV7-9
DNA: TGTGCCAGCAGCTTAGGGTTCTATTACCCCGAGACCCAGTACTTC
CDR3: CASSLGFYYPETQYF

D: NA
J: TRBJ2-2
size: few
V: TRBV4-1
DNA: TGCGCCAGCAGTCCTACAGGGCTTCGGTACACCGGGGAGCTGTTTTTT
CDR3: CASSPTGLRYTGELFF

D: NA
J: TRBJ2-1
size: NA
V: TRBV11-2
DNA: TGTGCCAGCAGCTTAAAGGCGGGGCAGAACAGGAATGAGCAGTTCTTC
CDR3: CASSLKAGQNRNEQFF

D: TRBD1
J: TRBJ2-7
size: NA
V: TRBV7-9
DNA: TGTGCCAGCAGCTTAGGGACCCCGGGACAGGGGGCCTACGAGCAGTACTTC
CDR3: CASSLGTPGQGAYEQYF

D: NA
J: TRBJ1-4
size: few
V: TRBV27
DNA: TGTGCCAGCAGTTACGGCGGGCGTGAAAAACTGTTTTTT
CDR3: CASSYGGREKLFF

D: NA
J: TRBJ2-1
size: few
V: TRBV5-1
DNA: TGCGCCAGCAGCTATCTAGCGATTGATGGATACAATGAGCAGTTCTTC
CDR3: CASSYLAIDGYNEQFF

D: NA
J: TRBJ1-1
size: few
V: TRBV6-1
DNA: TGTGCCAGCAGCGCTCTGGGGGTTACTGAAGCTTTCTTT
CDR3: CASSALGVTEAFF

D: NA
J: TRBJ1-1
size: once
V: TRBV9
DNA: TGTGCCAGCAGTTCTGCCAGGAACACTGAAGCTTTCTTT
CDR3: CASSSARNTEAFF

D: NA
J: TRBJ2-1
size: NA
V: TRBV14
DNA: TGTGCCAGCAGCCAAGTAGTCCGGAGCCGCTCCTACAATGAGCAGTTCTTC
CDR3: CASSQVVRSRSYNEQFF

D: NA
J: TRBJ2-4
size: few
V: TRBV5-5
DNA: TGTGCCAGCAGCTTGGAAGGCGGGGTAGCCAAAAACATTCAGTACTTC
CDR3: CASSLEGGVAKNIQYF

D: TRBD2
J: TRBJ2-1
size: many
V: TRBV7-3
DNA: TGTGCCAGCAGCTTTAGACTAGCGGCCTACAATGAGCAGTTCTTC
CDR3: CASSFRLAAYNEQFF

D: NA
J: TRBJ2-5
size: NA
V: TRBV4-3
DNA: TGCGCCAGCAGCCAAGACCCCGGGGGCGCTGGAGAGACCCAGTACTTC
CDR3: CASSQDPGGAGETQYF

D: TRBD1
J: TRBJ2-2
size: NA
V: TRBV5-6
DNA: TGTGCCAGCAAAGTCCAGGGGGCCGGGGAGCTGTTTTTT
CDR3: CASKVQGAGELFF

D: TRBD1
J: TRBJ2-7
size: NA
V: TRBV30
DNA: TGTGCCTGGAGTGTAAAGATCCGACAGGGTTTCTACGAGCAGTACTTC
CDR3: CAWSVKIRQGFYEQYF

D: NA
J: TRBJ2-5
size: few
V: TRBV2
DNA: TGTGCCAGCATTAGGGGAGGAATGTCAGAGACCCAGTACTTC
CDR3: CASIRGGMSETQYF

D: TRBD2
J: TRBJ2-3
size: once
V: TRBV2
DNA: TGTGCCACCGAATCCGGGACTAGCCTTCCAACAGATACGCAGTATTTT
CDR3: CATESGTSLPTDTQYF

D: NA
J: TRBJ2-3
size: NA
V: TRBV5-1
DNA: TGCGCCAGCACTACTGGGGGTGCAACAGATACGCAGTATTTT
CDR3: CASTTGGATDTQYF

D: TRBD1
J: TRBJ2-6
size: NA
V: TRBV5-1
DNA: TGCGCCAGCAGCTCCCGGGACAGACTTTGGGGGGCCAACGTCCTGACTTTC
CDR3: CASSSRDRLWGANVLTF

D: NA
J: TRBJ1-2
size: few
V: TRBV28
DNA: TGTGCCAGCAGTTTATTCCGGCAGAACTATGGCTACACCTTC
CDR3: CASSLFRQNYGYTF

D: NA
J: TRBJ2-2
size: NA
V: TRBV20-1
DNA: TGCAGTGCTAGAGATCGAGGGTTTGACACCGGGGAGCTGTTTTTT
CDR3: CSARDRGFDTGELFF

D: NA
J: TRBJ1-4
size: NA
V: TRBV7-6
DNA: TGTGCCAGCAGCTTATGGACTCCCGAGGTCGAAGAAAAACTGTTTTTT
CDR3: CASSLWTPEVEEKLFF

D: TRBD2
J: TRBJ2-3
size: NA
V: TRBV5-1
DNA: TGCGCCAGCAGGGCCAGCGGGGGGTTTGCAGATACGCAGTATTTT
CDR3: CASRASGGFADTQYF

D: NA
J: TRBJ1-4
size: NA
V: TRBV4-3
DNA: TGCGCCAGCAGCCAAATCGGAGTGACTAATGAAAAACTGTTTTTT
CDR3: CASSQIGVTNEKLFF

D: NA
J: TRBJ1-4
size: few
V: TRBV5-1
DNA: TGCGCCAGCAGGTCAGCCCCTGGAGCTAATGAAAAACTGTTTTTT
CDR3: CASRSAPGANEKLFF

D: TRBD1
J: TRBJ2-3
size: NA
V: TRBV7-2
DNA: TGTGCCAGCAGCCGACCCCTGACAGGGGGCGGCTCAGCGTTCACAGATACGCAGTATTTT
CDR3: CASSRPLTGGGSAFTDTQYF

D: NA
J: TRBJ2-7
size: NA
V: TRBV6-6
DNA: TGTGCCAGCAGTTACACCATAGGAGCGCGGGAGCAGTACTTC
CDR3: CASSYTIGAREQYF

D: NA
J: TRBJ2-1
size: few
V: TRBV18
DNA: TGTGCCAGCTCTCGACTGAGACCTTACAATGAGCAGTTCTTC
CDR3: CASSRLRPYNEQFF

D: NA
J: TRBJ2-3
size: NA
V: TRBV3-1
DNA: TGTGCCAGCAGTTCGGGTCATACAGATACGCAGTATTTT
CDR3: CASSSGHTDTQYF

D: NA
J: TRBJ1-1
size: once
V: TRBV19
DNA: TGTGCCAGTAGTATCCCCCGTATCACTGAAGCTTTCTTT
CDR3: CASSIPRITEAFF

D: TRBD1
J: TRBJ2-7
size: few
V: TRBV28
DNA: TGTGCCAGCAGTTTTAGGACAGGGATAACGTCTGGGCTGTACTTC
CDR3: CASSFRTGITSGLYF

D: NA
J: TRBJ2-5
size: few
V: TRBV10-3
DNA: TGTGCCACCGGACAGACTCAAGAGACCCAGTACTTC
CDR3: CATGQTQETQYF

D: NA
J: TRBJ1-2
size: NA
V: TRBV2
DNA: TGTGCCAGCAGTGCCCTGACTTACTATGGCTACACCTTC
CDR3: CASSALTYYGYTF

D: TRBD1
J: TRBJ1-1
size: NA
V: TRBV10-1
DNA: TGCGCCAGCAGTGAGTATGCAGGGGGAGACACTGAAGCTTTCTTT
CDR3: CASSEYAGGDTEAFF

D: TRBD2
J: TRBJ2-1
size: few
V: TRBV7-2
DNA: TGTGCCAGCAGCTTATCACTAGCGGGGGGCAATGAGCAGTTCTTC
CDR3: CASSLSLAGGNEQFF